A single sample is the source of the 27 T cell receptor beta chains below, sequenced in a study of cytomegalovirus exposure and HLA in healthy donors. 60 Vbeta and 13 Jbeta primers were used in PCR. Sequenced by immunoSEQ multiplex PCR; TCRdb stores in-frame clones only, minus some. This sample has over 200,000 clones; approximately 84% occur once, and the top ten carry about 0.58%. The sequenced sample was PBMCs. These receptors all come from a woman aged 40-49 years in good health and CMV-seronegative.

The V gene is TRBV19, the J gene TRBJ2-7, with 8 positions matching TRBD1. The CDR3 loop spans 17 amino acids. CDR1 is LNHDA and CDR2 is SQIVND in the germline V gene (reference sequence). V shed 5 bases, J shed 0 bases, and the junction held 12 bases outside the gene matches. The DNA of the CDR3 is TGTGCCAGTAGTGTCCTATTACCGGGACAGGACTCCTACGAGCAGTACTTC. Translating gives CASSVLLPGQDSYEQYF.

Only one count was recorded for this clone. The chain recombines TRBV6-4 with TRBJ1-2; D is uncertain. Germline values: CDR1 MRHNA, CDR2 SNTAGT. Between the trimmed V and J ends, which lost 2 bases and 4 bases, there was a span of 11 bases. CDR3 length: 14 amino acids. The chain's CDR3 is CASSDDPVSYGYTF. CDR3 nucleotide sequence: TGTGCCAGCAGTGACGATCCGGTTTCCTATGGCTACACCTTC.

V usage is TRBV18 and J usage is TRBJ2-7; no definite D call. The V end lost 5 bases, the J end lost 3 bases, and 14 bases lay between the germline ends. Germline V gene sequence: CDR1 KGHSH, CDR2 LQKENI. The CDR3 sequence is 14 residues long. This CDR3 reads CASSSSAQLYEQYF. The CDR3 DNA is TGTGCCAGCTCATCCTCGGCACAGCTCTACGAGCAGTACTTC.

This sequence joins TRBV28 and TRBJ1-2, with unresolved D. V shed 3 bases and J shed 4 bases, with 9 bases lying between them. The CDR3 totals 13 residues. CDR1 is MDHEN and CDR2 is SYDVKM in the germline V gene. This CDR3 is CASSFRSTYGYTF. The CDR3 DNA reads TGTGCCAGCAGTTTTCGGAGCACCTATGGCTACACCTTC.

This chain joins TRBV6-5 and TRBJ1-2; D may be TRBD1 (5 bases). The CDR3 length is 14 residues. The germline V gene encodes CDR1 MNHEY and CDR2 SVGAGI. V was clipped by 7 bases and J by 1 base, with 13 bases between them. The CDR3: CASNQGGGNYGYTF. The CDR3 region has the DNA TGTGCCAGCAATCAGGGCGGGGGTAACTATGGCTACACCTTC.

This clone was counted a few times. The chain combines TRBV6-1 with TRBJ2-5, with TRBD2 as a possible D gene (5 bases). The CDR3 is 15 amino acids. In germline, CDR1 is MNHNS, CDR2 SASEGT. V was pared by 6 bases and J by 5 bases, with 19 bases between. CDR3 sequence (DNA): TGTGCCAGCAGGAAGGCGGGTTCTCAGGACGAGACCCAGTACTTC. It encodes CASRKAGSQDETQYF.

The rearrangement links TRBV7-8 to TRBJ1-1; D is ambiguous. The CDR3 sequence is 15 residues long. The V end was cut by 0 bases, the J end by 1 base, with 9 bases between. The germline gives CDR1 SGHVS, CDR2 FQNEAQ. The CDR3 loop is CASSLAPGSNTEAFF. The CDR3 bases are TGTGCCAGCAGCTTAGCTCCCGGGTCGAACACTGAAGCTTTCTTT.

This rearrangement joins TRBV5-1 to TRBJ2-3; 7 positions match TRBD1. The ends lost 6 bases at V and 0 bases at J; junction bases unmatched: 7. The CDR3 consists of 15 residues. Germline CDR1 is SGHRS and CDR2 is YFSETQ. The CDR3 DNA is TGCGCCAGCAATTCACAGGGGCCTAGCACAGATACGCAGTATTTT. This codes for CASNSQGPSTDTQYF. The full variable domain, in which reference TRBV5-1 and TRBJ2-3 provide the parts outside the CDR3, is KAGVTQTPRYLIKTRGQQVTLSCSPISGHRSVSWYQQTPGQGLQFLFEYFSETQRNKGNFPGRFSGRQFSNSRSEMNVSTLELGDSALYLCASNSQGPSTDTQYFGPGTRLTVL.

The gene calls are TRBV9 and TRBJ1-4; 10 positions match TRBD1. V trimming: 4 bases; J trimming: 14 bases; junction bases outside the gene matches: 11. Germline V gene data show CDR1 as SGDLS and CDR2 as YYNGEE. The CDR3 sequence is 14 residues long. The DNA of the CDR3 is TGTGCCAGCAGCTTGACAGGGGGCCCTCAACGTCTGTTTTTT. This gives the protein CASSLTGGPQRLFF.

This clone was counted a few times. The CDR3 spells CASSFLTGTREAFF. CDR3 bases: TGTGCCAGCAGCTTTTTAACAGGGACGCGTGAAGCTTTCTTT. The chain carries TRBV5-8 and TRBJ1-1, with D possibly TRBD1 on 6 matching bases. The CDR3 runs to 14 residues. V was cut by 2 bases and J by 7 bases, with 15 bases left in between. Germline values: CDR1 SGHTS, CDR2 YDEGEE.

The chain joins TRBV30 to TRBJ1-1; TRBD1 might be the D (5 bases). V gave up 4 bases and J gave up 10 bases, with 13 bases separating them. CDR3 size: 11 residues. Germline V CDR1 and CDR2: GTSNPN, SVGIG (reference sequence). In nucleotides, the CDR3 is TGTGCCTGGACATCCAGGGTGGGAGCTTTCTTT. Translated, it gives CAWTSRVGAFF.

The chain recombines TRBV6-5 with TRBJ2-5; D gene ambiguous. The CDR3 totals 11 residues. Looked up from germline, CDR1 is MNHEY and CDR2 is SVGAGI. The V end was cut by 5 bases, the J end by 3 bases, with 4 bases between. The CDR3 nucleotides are TGTGCCAGCAGTCCCAAAGAGACCCAGTACTTC. It yields the protein CASSPKETQYF.

The chain couples TRBV7-6 to TRBJ2-7; weak D call: TRBD1 (5 bases). V lost 0 bases to trimming and J lost 3 bases, with 12 bases between them. The CDR3 contains 15 residues. CDR1 is SGHVS, CDR2 FNYEAQ, per germline. The CDR3: CASSLAPRQNYEQYF. The CDR3 DNA sequence: TGTGCCAGCAGCTTAGCACCCAGACAGAACTACGAGCAGTACTTC.

CDR3 bases: TGTGCCAGCTCACCGTCGGGACAGGCCCTCTGGGGCTACACCTTC. Its protein product is CASSPSGQALWGYTF. This rearrangement joins TRBV18 to TRBJ1-2, with 8 bases fitting TRBD1. Trimming removed 3 bases from V and 8 bases from J; junction bases left unmatched: 11. Germline assignment: CDR1 KGHSH and CDR2 LQKENI. There are 15 residues in the CDR3.

The chain is built from TRBV30 and TRBJ2-2; D gene uncertain. The ends were cut back, 3 bases at V and 2 bases at J, with 7 bases in the middle. Germline lookup yields CDR1 GTSNPN and CDR2 SVGIG (reference sequence). The CDR3 has 13 residues. CDR3 coding DNA: TGTGCCTGGAGCACGGGTAACACCGGGGAGCTGTTTTTT. Its protein product is CAWSTGNTGELFF.

The chain couples TRBV28 to TRBJ1-1, with D possibly TRBD1 on 5 matching bases. The CDR3 contains 14 residues. V was pared by 7 bases and J by 2 bases, with 14 bases between. CDR1 and CDR2 from the germline V gene are MDHEN and SYDVKM. CDR3 sequence: CASKQELPNTEAFF. The CDR3 region has the DNA TGTGCCAGCAAACAGGAGCTTCCAAACACTGAAGCTTTCTTT. Supplemented by reference TRBV28 and TRBJ1-1, the full variable domain reads DVKVTQSSRYLVKRTGEKVFLECVQDMDHENMFWYRQDPGLGLRLIYFSYDVKMKEKGDIPEGYSVSREKKERFSLILESASTNQTSMYLCASKQELPNTEAFFGQGTRLTVV.

The CDR3 DNA reads TGTGCCACAGGAGATTCCGTGAACACTGAAGCTTTCTTT. This translates into CATGDSVNTEAFF. The rearrangement uses TRBV30 and TRBJ1-1; TRBD1 is a possible D gene (5 bases). This CDR3 spans 13 amino acids. Germline V gene sequence: CDR1 GTSNPN, CDR2 SVGIG (reference sequence). V was clipped by 8 bases and J by 0 bases, with 13 bases between them.

A single count supports this clone. The chain employs TRBV7-9 and TRBJ2-1; 12 bases match TRBD1. From germline, CDR1 is SEHNR and CDR2 FQNEAQ (reference sequence). V lost 4 bases, J lost 9 bases, and 7 bases stayed unmatched. The CDR3 covers 15 residues. In nucleotides, the CDR3 is TGTGCCAGCAGCTGGGGACAGGGGGCCAGAGGTGAGCAGTTCTTC. Its protein is CASSWGQGARGEQFF.

On this clone itself: The junction and the germline gene differ at one end; a read error may be behind it. This chain links TRBV7-9 with TRBJ2-7; 7 bases line up with TRBD1. The CDR3 spans 18 residues. Per the germline V gene, CDR1 is SEHNR and CDR2 is FQNEAQ (reference sequence). The CDR3 nucleotides read TGTTCCAGCAGCTTGACAGGGCTGAAAGGCCGGAAGACCTACGAGCAGTACTTC. Translated, it gives CSSSLTGLKGRKTYEQYF.

This clone was counted only a few times. This CDR3 reads CASSYPQGYGYTF. The CDR3 region has the DNA TGTGCCAGCAGTTACCCCCAGGGCTATGGCTACACCTTC. The gene calls are TRBV6-6 and TRBJ1-2, with a possible D match to TRBD1 (5 bases). The CDR3 covers 13 residues. CDR1 and CDR2 (germline): MNHNY, SVGAGI (reference sequence). Between the trimmed V and J ends, which lost 2 bases and 4 bases, there was a span of 8 bases.

This chain uses TRBV5-4 with TRBJ2-3, with D maybe TRBD2 (5 bases). Trimming shortened V by 1 base and J by 0 bases, and 12 bases separated the two germline ends. Germline V gene sequence: CDR1 SGHNT, CDR2 YYREEE (reference sequence). The CDR3 is made up of 16 amino acids. The CDR3 nucleotides are TGTGCCAGCAGCTTGTCAAGTCGGGGTAGCACAGATACGCAGTATTTT. Protein: CASSLSSRGSTDTQYF.

The sample holds a few counts of this clone. The rearrangement links TRBV5-4 to TRBJ2-5; 7 bases are a match to TRBD1. The CDR3 is made up of 13 amino acids. The V gene's germline CDR1 is SGHNT and CDR2 YYREEE (reference sequence). V lost 4 bases and J lost 2; bases outside the gene matches: 2. CDR3 sequence reads: CASSRDRQETQYF. Here the CDR3 DNA reads TGTGCCAGCAGCCGGGACAGACAAGAGACCCAGTACTTC.

The chain joins TRBV7-9 to TRBJ2-1; TRBD2 aligns across 9 bases. The CDR3 has 17 residues. CDR1 is SEHNR, CDR2 FQNEAQ, per germline (reference sequence). The J segment lost 3 bases and the V segment lost 5 bases, leaving 11 bases of the junction unmatched. The CDR3 DNA reads TGTGCCAGCAGCCCCCCCTTTCCTAGCGGGGACTACAATGAGCAGTTCTTC. The encoded protein is CASSPPFPSGDYNEQFF.

The chain links TRBV29-1 to TRBJ1-2; D may be TRBD1 (6 bases). From germline, CDR1 is SQVTM and CDR2 ANQGSEA. V gave up 7 bases and J gave up 4 bases, with 22 bases separating them. The CDR3 is made up of 15 amino acids. The CDR3 DNA reads TGCAGCGCTACGTCCGCTCAGGGGCCCCTCTATGGCTACACCTTC. Translating gives CSATSAQGPLYGYTF.

V gene TRBV7-9 combines with J gene TRBJ1-1, with D uncertain. The CDR3 totals 15 residues. CDR1 is SEHNR and CDR2 is FQNEAQ in the germline V gene (reference sequence). V was clipped by 2 bases and J by 4 bases, with 14 bases between them. CDR3 amino acids: CASSLPGSFGTEAFF. CDR3 sequence (DNA): TGTGCCAGCAGCTTACCCGGGTCCTTCGGCACTGAAGCTTTCTTT. Combining the CDR3 with reference TRBV7-9 and TRBJ1-1 gives the whole variable domain DTGVSQNPRHKITKRGQNVTFRCDPISEHNRLYWYRQTLGQGPEFLTYFQNEAQLEKSRLLSDRFSAERPKGSFSTLEIQRTEQGDSAMYLCASSLPGSFGTEAFFGQGTRLTVV.

V gene TRBV10-3 combines with J gene TRBJ2-1, with 10 bases aligning to TRBD2. The V gene's germline CDR1 is ENHRY and CDR2 SYGVKD. The CDR3 covers 14 residues. The ends lost 6 bases at V and 5 bases at J; junction bases unmatched: 4. The CDR3 reads CAISTSGVHNEQFF. CDR3 coding DNA: TGTGCCATCAGCACTAGCGGGGTTCACAATGAGCAGTTCTTC.

J is TRBJ1-5 and V is TRBV6-6; TRBD1 is a possible D gene (5 bases). In germline, CDR1 is MNHNY, CDR2 SVGAGI (reference sequence). V lost 5 bases and J lost 0, with 14 bases in between. This CDR3 contains 16 residues. The CDR3 loop reads CASSATDGGSNQPQHF. Written as DNA, the CDR3 is TGTGCCAGCAGTGCGACCGACGGGGGTAGCAATCAGCCCCAGCATTTT.